This entry describes one T cell receptor (beta chain). Antigen unknown. This specimen comes from a study of cytomegalovirus exposure and HLA in healthy donors. Study-wide results and caveats: Later analysis associated a missense DCLRE1C variant with TCR beta V- and J-gene trimming.

Germline V lookup: CDR1 LNHDA, CDR2 SQIVND (reference sequence). The CDR3 loop spans 16 amino acids. The V end lost 1 base, the J end lost 9 bases, and 16 bases lay between the germline ends. The PCR was carried out with 60 Vbeta primers and 13 Jbeta primers. The protocol was immunoSEQ multiplex PCR, while the TCRdb copy is restricted to in-frame clones and leaves out a portion. The sample has 200,000 or so clones, about 81% seen once. This chain uses TRBV19 with TRBJ1-6; D is uncertain. Source material: PBMCs. This sequence originates from a woman between 18 and 30 years old in good health and CMV-seropositive. The CDR3 DNA is TGTGCCAGTAGTATAGTCCAAGCAGGCCCAGGTTCACCCCTCCACTTT. Protein sequence: CASSIVQAGPGSPLHF.